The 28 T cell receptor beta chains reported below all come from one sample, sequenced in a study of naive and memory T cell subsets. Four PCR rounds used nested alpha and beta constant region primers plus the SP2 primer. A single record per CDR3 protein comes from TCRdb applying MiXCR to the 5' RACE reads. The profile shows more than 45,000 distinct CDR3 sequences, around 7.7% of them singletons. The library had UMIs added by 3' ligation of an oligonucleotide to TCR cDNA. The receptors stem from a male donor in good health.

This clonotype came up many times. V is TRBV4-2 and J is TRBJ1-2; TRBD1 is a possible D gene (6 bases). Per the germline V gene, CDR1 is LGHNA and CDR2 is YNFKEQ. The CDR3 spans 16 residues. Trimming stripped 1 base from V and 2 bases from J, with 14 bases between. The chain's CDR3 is CASSQGGRDNNYGYTF. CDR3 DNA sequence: TGTGCCAGCAGCCAAGGGGGGAGGGACAACAACTATGGCTACACCTTC.

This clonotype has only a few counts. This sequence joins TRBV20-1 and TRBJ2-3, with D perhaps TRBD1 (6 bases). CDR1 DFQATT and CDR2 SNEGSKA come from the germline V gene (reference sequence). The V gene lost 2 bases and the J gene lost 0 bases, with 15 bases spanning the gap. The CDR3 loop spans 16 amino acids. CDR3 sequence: CSARPQGHPSTDTQYF. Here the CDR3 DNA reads TGCAGTGCTAGACCACAGGGACACCCTAGCACAGATACGCAGTATTTT.

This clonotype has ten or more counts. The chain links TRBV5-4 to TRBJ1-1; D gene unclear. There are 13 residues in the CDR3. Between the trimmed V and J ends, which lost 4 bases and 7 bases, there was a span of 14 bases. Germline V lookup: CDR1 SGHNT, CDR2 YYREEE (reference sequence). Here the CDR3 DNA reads TGTGCCAGCAGCACCCAGAATGGGCTTGAAGCTTTCTTT. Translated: CASSTQNGLEAFF.

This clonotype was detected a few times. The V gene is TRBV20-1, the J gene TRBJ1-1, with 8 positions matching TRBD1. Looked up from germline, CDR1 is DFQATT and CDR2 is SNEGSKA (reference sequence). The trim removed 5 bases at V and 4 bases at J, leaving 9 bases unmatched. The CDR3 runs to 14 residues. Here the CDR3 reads CSAPRTGGSTEAFF. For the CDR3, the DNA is TGCAGTGCTCCAAGAACAGGGGGTAGCACTGAAGCTTTCTTT.

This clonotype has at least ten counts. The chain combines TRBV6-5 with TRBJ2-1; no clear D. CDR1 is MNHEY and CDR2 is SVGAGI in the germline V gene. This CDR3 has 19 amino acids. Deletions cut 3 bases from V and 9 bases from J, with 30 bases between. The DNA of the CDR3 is TGTGCCAGCAGTTATTCCCCGGTCTCCAGTTTCGGAGCAGACGGTGAGCAGTTCTTC. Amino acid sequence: CASSYSPVSSFGADGEQFF.

The CDR3 loop is CASRNLAGGPSGELFF. In DNA, the CDR3 is TGTGCCAGCAGAAACCTAGCGGGAGGGCCCTCCGGGGAGCTGTTTTTT. The chain couples TRBV5-4 to TRBJ2-2; 12 nucleotides match TRBD2. After removal of 5 bases from V and 6 bases from J, the junction contained 8 bases not matched to a gene. Germline V gene sequence: CDR1 SGHNT, CDR2 YYREEE (reference sequence). The CDR3 contains 16 residues.

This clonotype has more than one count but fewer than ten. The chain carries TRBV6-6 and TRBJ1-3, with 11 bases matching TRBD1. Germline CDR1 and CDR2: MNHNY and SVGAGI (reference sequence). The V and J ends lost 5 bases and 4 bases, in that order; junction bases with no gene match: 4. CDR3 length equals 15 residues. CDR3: CASSAGQGAGNTIYF. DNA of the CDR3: TGTGCCAGCAGTGCCGGACAGGGGGCAGGAAACACCATATATTTT.

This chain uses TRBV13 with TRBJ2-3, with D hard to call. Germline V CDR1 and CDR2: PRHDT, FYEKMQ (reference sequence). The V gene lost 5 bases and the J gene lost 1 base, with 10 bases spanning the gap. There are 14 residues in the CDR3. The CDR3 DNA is TGTGCCAGCAGCGAGAGACACGGCACAGATACGCAGTATTTT. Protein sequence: CASSERHGTDTQYF.

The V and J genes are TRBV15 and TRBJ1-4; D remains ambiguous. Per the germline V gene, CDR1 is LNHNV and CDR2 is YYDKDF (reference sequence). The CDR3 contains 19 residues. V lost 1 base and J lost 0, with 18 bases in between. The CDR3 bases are TGTGCCACCAGCAGAGGTGTGCGAAATGATCAATCAACTAATGAAAAACTGTTTTTT. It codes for CATSRGVRNDQSTNEKLFF.

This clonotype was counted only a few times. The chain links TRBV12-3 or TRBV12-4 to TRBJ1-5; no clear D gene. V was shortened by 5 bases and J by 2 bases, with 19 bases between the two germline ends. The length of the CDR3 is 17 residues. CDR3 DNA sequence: TGTGCCAGCAGTGTAAACCACATGGGTACAGGCAATCAGCCCCAGCATTTT. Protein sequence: CASSVNHMGTGNQPQHF.

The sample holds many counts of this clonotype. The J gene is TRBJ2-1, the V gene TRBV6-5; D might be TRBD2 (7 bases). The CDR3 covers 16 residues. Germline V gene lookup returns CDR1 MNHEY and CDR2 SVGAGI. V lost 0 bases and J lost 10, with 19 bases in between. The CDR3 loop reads CASSYSGGGPVAEQFF. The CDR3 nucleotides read TGTGCCAGCAGTTACTCAGGCGGGGGCCCCGTAGCAGAGCAGTTCTTC.

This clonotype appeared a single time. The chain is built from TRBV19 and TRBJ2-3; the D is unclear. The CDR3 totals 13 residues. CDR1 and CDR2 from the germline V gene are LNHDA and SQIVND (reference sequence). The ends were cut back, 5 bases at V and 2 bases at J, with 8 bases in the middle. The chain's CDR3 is CASSPAHTDTQYF. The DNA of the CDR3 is TGTGCCAGTAGTCCCGCACACACAGATACGCAGTATTTT.

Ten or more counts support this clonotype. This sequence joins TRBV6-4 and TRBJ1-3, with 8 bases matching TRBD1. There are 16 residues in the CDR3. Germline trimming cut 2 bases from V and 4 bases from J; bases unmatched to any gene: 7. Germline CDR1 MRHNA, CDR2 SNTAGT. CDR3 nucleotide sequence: TGTGCCAGCAGTGACCATCGGACAGGGATCGGAAACACCATATATTTT. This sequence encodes CASSDHRTGIGNTIYF.

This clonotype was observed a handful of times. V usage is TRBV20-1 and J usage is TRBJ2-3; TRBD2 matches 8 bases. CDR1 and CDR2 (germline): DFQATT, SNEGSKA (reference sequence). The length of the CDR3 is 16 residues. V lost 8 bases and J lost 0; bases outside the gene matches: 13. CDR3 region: CSTYPGGPNSTDTQYF. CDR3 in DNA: TGCAGTACCTATCCGGGAGGGCCAAATAGCACAGATACGCAGTATTTT.

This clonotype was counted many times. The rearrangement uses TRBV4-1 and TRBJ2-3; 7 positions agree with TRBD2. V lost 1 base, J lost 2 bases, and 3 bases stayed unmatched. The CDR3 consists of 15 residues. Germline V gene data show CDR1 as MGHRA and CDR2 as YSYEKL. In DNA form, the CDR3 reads TGCGCCAGCAGCCAAGGGCGGGAGTCCACAGATACGCAGTATTTT. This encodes CASSQGRESTDTQYF.

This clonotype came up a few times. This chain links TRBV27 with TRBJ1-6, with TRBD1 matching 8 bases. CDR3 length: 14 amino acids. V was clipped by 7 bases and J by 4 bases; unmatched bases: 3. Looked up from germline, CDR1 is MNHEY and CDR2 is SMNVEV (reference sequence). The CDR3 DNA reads TGTGCCAGCATGGACAGGGCGTATAATTCACCCCTCCACTTT. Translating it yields CASMDRAYNSPLHF.

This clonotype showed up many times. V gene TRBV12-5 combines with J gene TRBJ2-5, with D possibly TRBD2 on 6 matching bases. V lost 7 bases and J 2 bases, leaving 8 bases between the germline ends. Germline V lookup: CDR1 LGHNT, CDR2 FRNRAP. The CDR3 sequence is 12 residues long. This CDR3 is CASAGTQETQYF. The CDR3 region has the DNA TGTGCTAGTGCCGGGACTCAAGAGACCCAGTACTTC.

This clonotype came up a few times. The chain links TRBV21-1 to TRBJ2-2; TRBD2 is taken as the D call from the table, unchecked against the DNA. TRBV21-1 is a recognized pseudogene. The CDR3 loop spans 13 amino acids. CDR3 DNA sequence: TGTGCCAGCAGCGCCCGGACTAGCGTACGACTGTTTTTT. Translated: CASSARTSVRLFF.

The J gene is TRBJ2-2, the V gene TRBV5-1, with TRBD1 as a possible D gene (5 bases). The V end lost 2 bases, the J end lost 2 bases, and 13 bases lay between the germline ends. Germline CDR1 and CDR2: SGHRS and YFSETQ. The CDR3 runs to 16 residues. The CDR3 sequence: CASSFFAGLNTGELFF. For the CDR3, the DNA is TGCGCCAGCAGCTTTTTTGCAGGGTTAAACACCGGGGAGCTGTTTTTT.

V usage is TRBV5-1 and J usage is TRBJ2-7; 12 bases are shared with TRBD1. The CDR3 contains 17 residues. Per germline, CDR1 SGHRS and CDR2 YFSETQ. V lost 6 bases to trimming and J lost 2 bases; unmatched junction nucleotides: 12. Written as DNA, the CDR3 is TGCGCCAGCAACAAGGAAGTCGGGACAGGGGGCACCTACGAGCAGTACTTC. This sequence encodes CASNKEVGTGGTYEQYF.

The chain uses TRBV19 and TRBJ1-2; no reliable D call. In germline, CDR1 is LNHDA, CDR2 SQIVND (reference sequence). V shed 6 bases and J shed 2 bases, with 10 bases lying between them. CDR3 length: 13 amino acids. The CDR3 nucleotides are TGTGCCAGTAGGCTTAGCAGGAACTATGGCTACACCTTC. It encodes CASRLSRNYGYTF.

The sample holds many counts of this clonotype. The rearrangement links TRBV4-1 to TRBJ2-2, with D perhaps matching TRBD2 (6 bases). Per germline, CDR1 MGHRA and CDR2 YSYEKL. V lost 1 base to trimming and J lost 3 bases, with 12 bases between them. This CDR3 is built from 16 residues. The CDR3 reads CASSQGSGEDTGELFF. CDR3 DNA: TGCGCCAGCAGCCAAGGATCTGGGGAGGACACCGGGGAGCTGTTTTTT.

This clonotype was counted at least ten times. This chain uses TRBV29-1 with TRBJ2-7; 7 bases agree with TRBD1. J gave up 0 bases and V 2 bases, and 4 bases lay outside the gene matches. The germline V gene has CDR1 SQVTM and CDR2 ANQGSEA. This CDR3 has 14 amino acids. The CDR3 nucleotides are TGCAGCGTTGAATGGGCAGGGGGCTCCTACGAGCAGTACTTC. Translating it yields CSVEWAGGSYEQYF.

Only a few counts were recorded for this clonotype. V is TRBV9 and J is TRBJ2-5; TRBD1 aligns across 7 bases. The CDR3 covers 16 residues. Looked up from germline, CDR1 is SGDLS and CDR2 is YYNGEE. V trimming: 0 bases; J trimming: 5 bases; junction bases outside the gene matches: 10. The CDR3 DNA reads TGTGCCAGCAGCGTAGGAGGTATTACAGGGGACGAGACCCAGTACTTC. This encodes CASSVGGITGDETQYF.

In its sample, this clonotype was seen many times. The CDR3 DNA follows: TGTGCCTGGAGTGTACTTGAAGGCCTAGCGGGACTGCAGTACTTC. This codes for CAWSVLEGLAGLQYF. The chain joins TRBV30 to TRBJ2-7; TRBD2 matches at 9 bases. V lost 0 bases to trimming and J lost 9 bases; unmatched junction nucleotides: 12. Germline assignment: CDR1 GTSNPN and CDR2 SVGIG (reference sequence). The CDR3 is 15 residues long.

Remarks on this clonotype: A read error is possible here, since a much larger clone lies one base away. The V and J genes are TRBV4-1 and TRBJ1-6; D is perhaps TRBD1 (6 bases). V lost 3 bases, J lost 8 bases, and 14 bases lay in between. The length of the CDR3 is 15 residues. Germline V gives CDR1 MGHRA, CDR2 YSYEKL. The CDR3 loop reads CASSQPTGCDSPLHF. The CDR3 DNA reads TGCGCCAGCAGCCAGCCAACAGGGTGTGATTCACCCCTCCACTTT.

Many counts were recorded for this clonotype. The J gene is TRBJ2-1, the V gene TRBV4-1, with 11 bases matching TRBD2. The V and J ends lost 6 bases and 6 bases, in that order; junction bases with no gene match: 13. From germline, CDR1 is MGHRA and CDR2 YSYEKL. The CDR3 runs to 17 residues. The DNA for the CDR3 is TGCGCCAGCAGAGCCGCTTTAGCGGGAGGGCCTCCCAATGAGCAGTTCTTC. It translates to CASRAALAGGPPNEQFF.

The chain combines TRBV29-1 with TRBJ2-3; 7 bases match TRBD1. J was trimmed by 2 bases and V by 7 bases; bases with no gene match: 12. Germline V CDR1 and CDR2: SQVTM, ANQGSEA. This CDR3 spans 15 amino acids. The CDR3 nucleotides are TGCAGCGCCGCACGGGGACAGACTCTCACAGATACGCAGTATTTT. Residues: CSAARGQTLTDTQYF.